The TCR beta chain under discussion was sequenced for a study of T cells in tuberculosis. Study information: The T cells targeted glucose monomycolate, a mycobacterial lipid, via CD1B. A South African cohort included IGRA-negative adolescents, latently infected IGRA-positive adolescents and adults with active tuberculosis.

On this clone: The antigen is not known. Mismatch with germline at one junction end may stem from a read error.

Germline CDR1 is SGHNT and CDR2 is YYREEE (reference sequence). The CDR3 contains 13 residues. Data came from immunoSEQ multiplex PCR; TCRdb stores just in-frame clones and leaves some out. The sample consists of tens of thousands of clones, approximately 96% of them appearing once. Broader study findings: Smaller alpha distances in active tuberculosis partly reflected shorter CDR3-alpha lengths.

Adolescents were screened for latent TB by skin test and IGRA. This TCR derives from a donor aged 5-35 years with latent tuberculosis or without tuberculosis infection. The sequenced sample was PBMCs. The chain is built from TRBV5-4 and TRBJ1-2, with no clear D. CDR3 DNA sequence: TGTGCCAGTAGCTTGGTGGGCAACTATGGCTACACCTTC. Translated: CASSLVGNYGYTF.